This T cell receptor (beta chain) originates from a study of blood T cell repertoires in COVID-19. Study details: The study drew acute and convalescent COVID-19 samples from the United States, Italy and Spain. T cells, B-cell-depleted T cells, or PBMCs supplied cDNA or gDNA.

Per the original data handling: Estimation of nucleated cell counts was performed using reference gene primer amplification. The table came from immunoSEQ multiplex PCR; TCRdb's copy has only in-frame clones and leaves some out. V and J calls and clone size are copied from that table; D and trimming were computed from the DNA. Of about 200,000 clones listed, roughly 90% are singletons. Germline CDR1 and CDR2: LNHDA and SQIVND (reference sequence). Trimming left V 4 bases short and J 4 bases short, with 13 bases between. There are 14 residues in the CDR3. This TCR was recovered from a man in his 60s who had recovered from COVID-19. The source material was peripheral blood. The rearrangement joins TRBV19 to TRBJ1-2; possible D gene TRBD1, 6 bases. CDR3 region: CASSSPGQSYGYTF. DNA for the CDR3: TGTGCCAGTAGTAGCCCAGGACAGTCCTATGGCTACACCTTC.